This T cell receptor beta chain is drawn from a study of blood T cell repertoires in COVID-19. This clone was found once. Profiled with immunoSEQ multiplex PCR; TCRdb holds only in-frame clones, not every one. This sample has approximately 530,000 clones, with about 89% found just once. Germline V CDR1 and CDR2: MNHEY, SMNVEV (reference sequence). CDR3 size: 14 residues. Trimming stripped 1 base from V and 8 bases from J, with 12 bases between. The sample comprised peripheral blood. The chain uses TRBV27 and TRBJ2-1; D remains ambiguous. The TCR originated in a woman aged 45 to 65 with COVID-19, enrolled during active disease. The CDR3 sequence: CASSLYALPHEQFF. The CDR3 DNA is TGTGCCAGCAGTTTATATGCGCTCCCCCATGAGCAGTTCTTC.